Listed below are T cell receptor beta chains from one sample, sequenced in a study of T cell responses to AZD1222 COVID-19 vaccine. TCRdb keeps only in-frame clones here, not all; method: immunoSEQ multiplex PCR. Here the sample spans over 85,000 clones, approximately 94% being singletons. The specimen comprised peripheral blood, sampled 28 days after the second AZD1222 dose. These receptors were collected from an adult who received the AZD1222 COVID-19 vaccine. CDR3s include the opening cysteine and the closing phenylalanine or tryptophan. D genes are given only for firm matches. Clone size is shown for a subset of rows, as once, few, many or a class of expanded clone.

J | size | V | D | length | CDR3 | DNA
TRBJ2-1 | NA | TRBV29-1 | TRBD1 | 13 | CSVAYGTGRRQFF | TGCAGCGTCGCCTACGGGACAGGGCGAAGGCAGTTCTTC
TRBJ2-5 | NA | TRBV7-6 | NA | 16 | CASSLNPSGNQETQYF | TGTGCCAGCAGCTTAAACCCCTCAGGCAACCAAGAGACCCAGTACTTC
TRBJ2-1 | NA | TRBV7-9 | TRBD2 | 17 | CASSFGLAGVSNNEQFF | TGTGCCAGCAGCTTTGGACTAGCGGGAGTATCGAACAATGAGCAGTTCTTC
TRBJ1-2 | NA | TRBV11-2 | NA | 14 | CASSSLDSNYGYTF | TGTGCCAGCAGCTCCTTGGACAGTAACTATGGCTACACCTTC
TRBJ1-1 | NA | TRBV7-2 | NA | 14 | CASSFSGPNTEAFF | TGTGCCAGCAGCTTTTCGGGCCCGAACACTGAAGCTTTCTTT
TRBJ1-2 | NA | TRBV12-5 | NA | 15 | CASGHLSGASYGYTF | TGTGCTAGTGGTCACCTCTCGGGGGCCTCCTATGGCTACACCTTC
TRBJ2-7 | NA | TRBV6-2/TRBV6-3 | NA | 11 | CASSYHGEQYF | TGTGCCAGCAGTTACCACGGTGAGCAGTACTTC
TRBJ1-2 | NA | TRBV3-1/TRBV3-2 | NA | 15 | CASSQHHLGAGGYTF | TGTGCCAGCAGCCAACACCACCTCGGGGCGGGGGGCTACACCTTC
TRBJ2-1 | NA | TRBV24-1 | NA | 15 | CATSDPADFYNEQFF | TGTGCCACCAGTGATCCCGCGGACTTTTACAATGAGCAGTTCTTC
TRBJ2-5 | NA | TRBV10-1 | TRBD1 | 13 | CASSDRGWETQYF | TGCGCCAGCAGTGACAGGGGGTGGGAGACCCAGTACTTC
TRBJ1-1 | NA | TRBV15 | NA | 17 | CATSRGRITVTGPEAFF | TGTGCCACCAGCAGAGGCCGCATAACGGTCACCGGCCCTGAAGCTTTCTTT
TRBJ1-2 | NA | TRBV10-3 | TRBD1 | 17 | CAISDQGQGGYNYGYTF | TGTGCCATCAGTGACCAAGGACAGGGCGGATACAACTATGGCTACACCTTC
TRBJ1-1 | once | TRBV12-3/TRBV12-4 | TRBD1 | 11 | CASSNRGEAFF | TGTGCCAGCAGCAACAGGGGGGAAGCTTTCTTT
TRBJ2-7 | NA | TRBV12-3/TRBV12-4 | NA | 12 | CASSKKTVMQYF | TGTGCCAGCAGTAAAAAGACGGTGATGCAGTACTTC
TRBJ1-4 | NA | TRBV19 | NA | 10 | CATAGAGLFF | TGTGCCACCGCAGGGGCTGGACTGTTTTTT
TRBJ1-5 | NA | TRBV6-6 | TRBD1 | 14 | CASTWGQGDQPQHF | TGTGCCAGTACCTGGGGACAGGGGGATCAGCCCCAGCATTTT
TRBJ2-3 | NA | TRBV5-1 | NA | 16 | CASSGGPGERTDTQYF | TGCGCCAGCAGTGGCGGGCCGGGGGAGCGCACAGATACGCAGTATTTT
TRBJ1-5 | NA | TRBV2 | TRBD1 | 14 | CASSEGNFRGQTHF | TGTGCCAGCAGTGAAGGAAATTTCCGGGGACAGACACATTTT
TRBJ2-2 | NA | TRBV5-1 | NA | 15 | CASSQGGPGTGELFF | TGCGCCAGCAGCCAGGGAGGCCCGGGCACCGGGGAGCTGTTTTTT
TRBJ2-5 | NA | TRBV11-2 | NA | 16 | CASSLVGFPWQETQYF | TGTGCCAGCAGCTTAGTGGGTTTCCCTTGGCAAGAGACCCAGTACTTC
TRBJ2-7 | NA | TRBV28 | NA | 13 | CASSSHSSYEQYF | TGTGCCAGCAGTTCCCACAGTTCCTACGAGCAGTACTTC
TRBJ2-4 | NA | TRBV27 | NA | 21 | CASSPGLGWLAGQGAKNIQYF | TGTGCCAGCAGTCCAGGCCTGGGTTGGCTCGCAGGCCAGGGTGCCAAAAACATTCAGTACTTC
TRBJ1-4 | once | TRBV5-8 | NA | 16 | CASSLEQAGGNEKLFF | TGTGCCAGCAGCTTGGAACAGGCCGGCGGTAATGAAAAACTGTTTTTT
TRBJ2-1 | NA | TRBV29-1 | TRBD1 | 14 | CSVLDRVQYNEQFF | TGCAGCGTTCTGGACAGGGTGCAATACAATGAGCAGTTCTTC
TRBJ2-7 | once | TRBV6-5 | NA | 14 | CASSYSGTGYEQYF | TGTGCCAGCAGTTACTCCGGGACGGGCTACGAGCAGTACTTC
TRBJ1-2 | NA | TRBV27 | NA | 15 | CASSFADRPFYGYTF | TGTGCCAGCAGTTTCGCGGACCGACCCTTCTATGGCTACACCTTC
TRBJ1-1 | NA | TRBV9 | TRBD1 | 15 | CASSDGQGHIAEAFF | TGTGCCAGCAGCGACGGACAGGGTCATATCGCTGAAGCTTTCTTT
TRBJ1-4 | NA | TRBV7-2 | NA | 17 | CASSLYRGSATNEKLFF | TGTGCCAGCAGCTTATATCGGGGCAGCGCAACTAATGAAAAACTGTTTTTT
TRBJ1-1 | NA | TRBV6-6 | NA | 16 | CATWRGDSMVDTEAFF | TGTGCCACCTGGCGCGGGGATTCAATGGTGGACACTGAAGCTTTCTTT
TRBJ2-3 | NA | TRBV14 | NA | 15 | CASSSKAGFPDTQYF | TGTGCCAGCAGCTCCAAGGCCGGGTTCCCAGATACGCAGTATTTT
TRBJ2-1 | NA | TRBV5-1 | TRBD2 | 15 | CASSGASGRFNEQFF | TGCGCCAGCAGCGGGGCTAGCGGGAGATTCAATGAGCAGTTCTTC
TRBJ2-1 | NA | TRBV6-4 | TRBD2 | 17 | CASSQIAGGSSYNEQFF | TGTGCCAGCAGTCAAATAGCGGGGGGGAGCTCCTACAATGAGCAGTTCTTC
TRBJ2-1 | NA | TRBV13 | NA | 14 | CASRGGSGYNEQFF | TGTGCCAGCCGAGGGGGATCGGGGTACAATGAACAGTTCTTC
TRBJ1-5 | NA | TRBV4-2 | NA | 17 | CASSHGLQGDGNQPQHF | TGTGCCAGCAGCCACGGACTACAGGGCGATGGCAATCAGCCCCAGCATTTT
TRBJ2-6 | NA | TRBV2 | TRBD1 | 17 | CASSRQGAAPGANVLTF | TGTGCCAGCAGTCGACAGGGGGCGGCTCCTGGGGCCAACGTCCTGACTTTC
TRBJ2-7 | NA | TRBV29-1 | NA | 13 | CSVGTTGTSEQYF | TGCAGCGTCGGTACCACCGGGACATCCGAGCAGTACTTC
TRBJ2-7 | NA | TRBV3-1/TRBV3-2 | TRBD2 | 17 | CASSLTRGGFISYEQYF | TGTGCCAGCAGCCTAACCCGCGGGGGTTTCATATCCTACGAGCAGTACTTC
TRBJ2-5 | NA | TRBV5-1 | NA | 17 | CASSPVSGVPSSGTQYF | TGCGCCAGCAGCCCCGTTTCAGGGGTGCCGAGCTCGGGGACCCAGTACTTC
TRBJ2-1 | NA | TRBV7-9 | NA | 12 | CASSFRRDEQFF | TGTGCCAGCAGCTTTAGGAGGGATGAGCAGTTCTTC
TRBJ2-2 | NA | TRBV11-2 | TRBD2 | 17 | CASRGLAGGSNTGELFF | TGTGCCAGCAGGGGACTAGCGGGGGGCTCCAACACCGGGGAGCTGTTTTTT
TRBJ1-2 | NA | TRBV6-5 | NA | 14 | CASSRTYRDGGYTF | TGTGCCAGCAGTCGGACCTACAGGGACGGGGGCTACACCTTC
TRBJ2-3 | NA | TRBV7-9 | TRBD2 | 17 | CASLLAYRGGSTDTQYF | TGTGCCAGCCTTCTTGCGTACCGGGGGGGGAGCACAGATACGCAGTATTTT
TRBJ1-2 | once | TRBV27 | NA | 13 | CASSLGQDYGYTF | TGTGCCAGCAGTTTAGGGCAGGACTATGGCTACACCTTC
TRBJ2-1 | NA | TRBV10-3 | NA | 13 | CAIRLPGGDEQFF | TGTGCCATCAGACTTCCAGGGGGGGATGAGCAGTTCTTC
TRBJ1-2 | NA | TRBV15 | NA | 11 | CATSRGYGYTF | TGTGCCACCAGCCGAGGGTATGGCTACACCTTC